These 30 T cell receptor beta chains were sequenced from one sample in a study of blood T cell repertoires in COVID-19. The protocol was immunoSEQ multiplex PCR, while the TCRdb copy is restricted to in-frame clones and leaves out a portion. The sample has approximately 220,000 clones, over 80% seen once. Source material: PBMCs or T cells enriched from blood (not recorded which). The source is a woman aged 25 to 39 with acute COVID-19.

This clone was detected a few times. The chain joins TRBV12-3 or TRBV12-4 to TRBJ2-7, with 8 bases fitting TRBD1. The J segment lost 9 bases and the V segment lost 3 bases, leaving 7 bases of the junction unmatched. The CDR3 is 13 amino acids. The CDR3 reads CASSLDREAAQYF. As DNA, the CDR3 is TGTGCCAGCAGTTTGGACAGGGAAGCAGCGCAGTACTTC.

The V gene is TRBV7-9, the J gene TRBJ1-1; D is unclear. Germline V gene sequence: CDR1 SEHNR, CDR2 FQNEAQ (reference sequence). V was shortened by 2 bases and J by 3 bases, with 13 bases between the two germline ends. This CDR3 region has 15 residues. The CDR3 DNA reads TGTGCCAGCAGCTTAAGTCACCGGGAAGACACTGAAGCTTTCTTT. Amino acid sequence: CASSLSHREDTEAFF.

This sequence joins TRBV7-6 and TRBJ1-6; D call uncertain. V dropped 7 bases and J dropped 2 bases, with 6 bases sitting between them. Germline CDR1 is SGHVS and CDR2 is FNYEAQ. The CDR3 is made up of 13 amino acids. The DNA for the CDR3 is TGTGCCAGCACTAAGACCTATAATTCACCCCTCCACTTT. Residues: CASTKTYNSPLHF.

The chain carries TRBV5-1 and TRBJ2-7, with D perhaps matching TRBD2 (6 bases). Trimming pared 0 bases from V and 1 base from J, leaving 14 bases between. CDR3 length equals 16 residues. From germline, CDR1 is SGHRS and CDR2 YFSETQ. The CDR3 here is CASSLVGGIDSYEQYF. The CDR3 DNA follows: TGCGCCAGCAGCTTGGTAGGAGGGATCGATTCCTACGAGCAGTACTTC.

The gene calls are TRBV12-3 or TRBV12-4 and TRBJ1-2, with a possible D match to TRBD1 (6 bases). V was trimmed by 5 bases and J by 8 bases, leaving 12 bases between them. The CDR3 spans 12 residues. The CDR3 sequence is CASSHRDTGYTF. The CDR3 nucleotides read TGTGCCAGCAGTCACCGGGACACGGGCTACACCTTC.

This clone appeared once. The chain uses TRBV6-4 and TRBJ1-1; D gene uncertain. This CDR3 comprises 14 residues. V lost 6 bases, J lost 2 bases, and 13 bases lay in between. In germline, CDR1 is MRHNA, CDR2 SNTAGT. The CDR3 DNA sequence: TGTGCCAGCAGCGCCGTTAGTTTTAACACTGAAGCTTTCTTT. Its translation: CASSAVSFNTEAFF.

This rearrangement joins TRBV19 to TRBJ1-1; D is undetermined. This CDR3 comprises 13 residues. Germline CDR1 is LNHDA and CDR2 is SQIVND (reference sequence). V shed 3 bases and J shed 4 bases, with 9 bases lying between them. CDR3 DNA: TGTGCCAGTAGTATCAAAGCGGGCACTGAAGCTTTCTTT. Translation gives CASSIKAGTEAFF.

This clone was seen only once. This chain links TRBV3-1 (or the pseudogene TRBV3-2) with TRBJ2-1; the D gene is possibly TRBD2 (5 bases). V was cut by 5 bases and J by 10 bases, with 15 bases left in between. Germline V gene lookup returns CDR1 LGHDT and CDR2 YNNKEL (reference sequence). CDR3 length: 13 residues. The DNA of the CDR3 is TGTGCCAGCAGCATAAATTTATCGGGGGAGCAGTTCTTC. As protein: CASSINLSGEQFF.

V gene TRBV9 combines with J gene TRBJ1-2; TRBD1 aligns across 9 bases. The CDR3 extends over 15 amino acids. Germline assignment: CDR1 SGDLS and CDR2 YYNGEE. V dropped 3 bases and J dropped 0; count of bases not matched to a gene: 3. In nucleotides, the CDR3 is TGTGCCAGCAGCGGCCGGACAGGGGCTAACTATGGCTACACCTTC. Translated, it gives CASSGRTGANYGYTF.

The chain links TRBV27 to TRBJ2-7; 11 bases agree with TRBD2. Germline lookup yields CDR1 MNHEY and CDR2 SMNVEV (reference sequence). With 7 bases clipped from V and 6 bases from J, the junction kept 8 bases outside the gene matches. This CDR3 spans 14 amino acids. The CDR3 nucleotides read TGTGCCAGCACCCTAGCGGGGGGAAGAAGCGAGCAGTACTTC. It translates to CASTLAGGRSEQYF.

The rearrangement joins TRBV27 to TRBJ1-2; 9 bases match TRBD1. The CDR3 extends over 16 amino acids. V lost 0 bases, J lost 4 bases, and 6 bases stayed unmatched. The germline CDR1 and CDR2 sequences are MNHEY and SMNVEV (reference sequence). The CDR3 loop reads CASSLSIPTGGYGYTF. The CDR3 DNA sequence: TGTGCCAGCAGTTTATCGATCCCGACAGGGGGCTATGGCTACACCTTC.

The J gene is TRBJ2-1, the V gene TRBV30, with unresolved D. Germline values: CDR1 GTSNPN, CDR2 SVGIG (reference sequence). Trimming left V 4 bases short and J 0 bases short, with 10 bases between. The CDR3 runs 14 residues. The CDR3 DNA reads TGTGCCTGGAATTATGTAGTCTCCTACAATGAGCAGTTCTTC. Its translation: CAWNYVVSYNEQFF.

The chain joins TRBV7-9 to TRBJ1-3; a weak D match, TRBD1 (5 bases). Germline loops: CDR1 SEHNR, CDR2 FQNEAQ (reference sequence). The CDR3 loop spans 14 amino acids. V was shortened by 5 bases and J by 5 bases, with 13 bases between the two germline ends. The CDR3, as DNA: TGTGCCAGCAGCCACCCGGGGGAGAGAAACACCATATATTTT. Its protein is CASSHPGERNTIYF. The whole variable domain, remainder taken from reference TRBV7-9 and TRBJ1-3, is DTGVSQNPRHKITKRGQNVTFRCDPISEHNRLYWYRQTLGQGPEFLTYFQNEAQLEKSRLLSDRFSAERPKGSFSTLEIQRTEQGDSAMYLCASSHPGERNTIYFGEGSWLTVV.

Note on this clone: The junction departs from germline at one end; a sequencing error may be responsible. DNA of the CDR3: TGCGCCAGCAGCCAAGCGTTAGCGGGGGCCCGGGACTTC. Translation: CASSQALAGARDF. The chain links TRBV4-1 to TRBJ2-7, with 9 bases lining up with TRBD2. This CDR3 comprises 13 residues. In germline, CDR1 is MGHRA, CDR2 YSYEKL.

The genes are TRBV10-3 and TRBJ2-2, with D hard to call. The germline V and J ends were trimmed by 4 bases and 2 bases, with 5 bases remaining between them. CDR1 and CDR2 from the germline V gene are ENHRY and SYGVKD. The CDR3 covers 13 residues. CDR3 region: CAISGQNTGELFF. The CDR3 nucleotides read TGTGCCATCAGTGGACAAAACACCGGGGAGCTGTTTTTT.

This clone was detected only once. The rearrangement joins TRBV3-1 (or the pseudogene TRBV3-2) to TRBJ1-2, with D perhaps matching TRBD1 (5 bases). CDR3 length: 15 amino acids. V shed 7 bases and J shed 4 bases, with 19 bases lying between them. Germline CDR1 LGHDT, CDR2 YNNKEL (reference sequence). The CDR3 coding sequence is TGTGCCAGCATCGCTAACGCCGGGGGTGTCTATGGCTACACCTTC. The encoded protein is CASIANAGGVYGYTF.

The rearrangement uses TRBV4-3 and TRBJ1-5; D possibly corresponds to TRBD1 (5 bases). Germline CDR1 is LGHNA and CDR2 is YSLEER. Trimming took 0 bases from V and 1 from J, leaving 7 bases between them. CDR3 length equals 15 residues. The CDR3 loop reads CASSQDRVSNQPQHF. In nucleotides, the CDR3 is TGCGCCAGCAGCCAAGACAGGGTGAGCAATCAGCCCCAGCATTTT.

The chain employs TRBV6-4 and TRBJ2-6; D gene uncertain. The germline V gene encodes CDR1 MRHNA and CDR2 SNTAGT. Trimming stripped 11 bases from V and 1 base from J, with 27 bases between. The CDR3 spans 19 residues. The CDR3 region is CALGWAQFRSCSGANVLTF. As DNA, the CDR3 is TGTGCCTTAGGATGGGCCCAGTTCCGTTCTTGTTCTGGGGCCAACGTCCTGACTTTC.

This chain links TRBV19 with TRBJ1-1; 8 nucleotides align to TRBD1. In germline, CDR1 is LNHDA, CDR2 SQIVND (reference sequence). Unmatched junction bases numbered 2, after V lost 4 bases and J lost 1 base. This CDR3 region has 14 residues. The CDR3 spells CASSKGQGNTEAFF. The DNA for the CDR3 is TGTGCCAGTAGTAAAGGACAGGGGAACACTGAAGCTTTCTTT.

The chain couples TRBV21-1 to TRBJ2-3; the D call of TRBD2 is as the table states it, not checked on the DNA. TRBV21-1 counts as a pseudogene. This CDR3 has 14 residues. The CDR3 sequence: CAISSGASTDTQYF. The CDR3 DNA sequence: TGTGCCATTAGTAGCGGGGCTAGCACAGATACGCAGTATTTT.

V gene TRBV6-5 combines with J gene TRBJ2-3; TRBD1 matches 9 bases. With 6 bases clipped from V and 3 bases from J, the junction kept 7 bases outside the gene matches. Germline V gene data show CDR1 as MNHEY and CDR2 as SVGAGI. The CDR3 length is 15 residues. The CDR3 loop reads CASRRQGEITDTQYF. The CDR3 region has the DNA TGTGCCAGCAGGCGACAGGGGGAAATTACAGATACGCAGTATTTT.

This clone was counted a single time. The chain has TRBV3-1 (or the pseudogene TRBV3-2) and TRBJ1-3, with 10 nucleotides matching TRBD1. Trimming took 6 bases from V and 2 from J; bases not matched to a gene: 4. Germline V gene sequence: CDR1 LGHDT, CDR2 YNNKEL (reference sequence). The CDR3 sequence is 15 residues long. The CDR3 DNA sequence: TGTGCCAGCAGTGGGACAGGGGACCCTGGAAACACCATATATTTT. It specifies CASSGTGDPGNTIYF.

The gene calls are TRBV6-1 and TRBJ1-2; 11 nucleotides align to TRBD1. Germline trimming cut 3 bases from V and 7 bases from J; bases unmatched to any gene: 10. The V gene's germline CDR1 is MNHNS and CDR2 SASEGT. The CDR3 extends over 16 amino acids. The CDR3 nucleotides are TGTGCCAGCAGTGATAACCCGGGACAGGGGGTCTTTGGCTACACCTTC. This gives the protein CASSDNPGQGVFGYTF.

The chain combines TRBV18 with TRBJ2-3; maybe TRBD2 (6 bases). This CDR3 spans 14 amino acids. The V and J ends lost 0 bases and 8 bases respectively, with 12 bases between them. Germline CDR1 is KGHSH and CDR2 is LQKENI. CDR3 region: CASSPPPRGSTQYF. DNA for the CDR3: TGTGCCAGCTCACCACCCCCTCGGGGGAGTACGCAGTATTTT.

This sequence joins TRBV7-8 and TRBJ1-6; 9 bases are shared with TRBD1. This CDR3 region has 15 residues. Unmatched junction bases numbered 6, after V lost 5 bases and J lost 7 bases. Germline CDR1 reads SGHVS; CDR2 reads FQNEAQ. CDR3: CASSQGTGRNSPLHF. CDR3 nucleotide sequence: TGTGCCAGCAGCCAAGGGACAGGGAGGAATTCACCCCTCCACTTT.

The CDR3 reads CASSPLGAGSDTEAFF. Written as DNA, the CDR3 is TGCGCCAGCAGCCCCCTGGGGGCAGGGAGCGACACTGAAGCTTTCTTT. The chain employs TRBV4-1 and TRBJ1-1; D may be TRBD1 (6 bases). The V gene's germline CDR1 is MGHRA and CDR2 YSYEKL. V lost 4 bases and J lost 3, with 18 bases in between. The length of the CDR3 is 16 residues.

The chain is built from TRBV5-1 and TRBJ1-1, with unresolved D. Germline V gene sequence: CDR1 SGHRS, CDR2 YFSETQ. The V and J ends lost 1 base and 4 bases respectively, with 11 bases between them. The CDR3 runs to 14 residues. CDR3 region: CASSLPGRSTEAFF. CDR3 bases: TGCGCCAGCAGCTTGCCGGGAAGAAGCACTGAAGCTTTCTTT. Supplemented by reference TRBV5-1 and TRBJ1-1, the full variable domain reads KAGVTQTPRYLIKTRGQQVTLSCSPISGHRSVSWYQQTPGQGLQFLFEYFSETQRNKGNFPGRFSGRQFSNSRSEMNVSTLELGDSALYLCASSLPGRSTEAFFGQGTRLTVV.

This sequence joins TRBV27 and TRBJ1-1, with 7 bases identical to TRBD1. The CDR3 covers 14 residues. The V and J ends lost 5 bases and 4 bases, in that order; junction bases with no gene match: 7. Germline CDR1 is MNHEY and CDR2 is SMNVEV (reference sequence). Here the CDR3 DNA reads TGTGCCAGCAGTGTAGACAGGGTAAGCACTGAAGCTTTCTTT. Encoded protein: CASSVDRVSTEAFF.

Comments on this clone: The identical CDR3 is also encoded by other nucleotide sequences in the sample. This chain uses TRBV19 with TRBJ1-5, with TRBD1 as a possible D gene (5 bases). CDR3 length: 14 residues. Germline V lookup: CDR1 LNHDA, CDR2 SQIVND (reference sequence). Trimming left V 3 bases short and J 2 bases short, with 8 bases between. DNA of the CDR3: TGTGCCAGTAGTATTTCGGGGGGCAATCAGCCCCAGCATTTT. Amino acids: CASSISGGNQPQHF.

This clone came up once. This chain connects TRBV19 to TRBJ1-2; weak D call: TRBD1 (5 bases). There are 11 residues in the CDR3. Germline-derived CDR1 and CDR2 are LNHDA and SQIVND (reference sequence). V gave up 5 bases and J gave up 8 bases, with 9 bases separating them. CDR3 nucleotide sequence: TGTGCCAGTAGTCCAGGGTTGGGCTACACCTTC. Translating it yields CASSPGLGYTF.